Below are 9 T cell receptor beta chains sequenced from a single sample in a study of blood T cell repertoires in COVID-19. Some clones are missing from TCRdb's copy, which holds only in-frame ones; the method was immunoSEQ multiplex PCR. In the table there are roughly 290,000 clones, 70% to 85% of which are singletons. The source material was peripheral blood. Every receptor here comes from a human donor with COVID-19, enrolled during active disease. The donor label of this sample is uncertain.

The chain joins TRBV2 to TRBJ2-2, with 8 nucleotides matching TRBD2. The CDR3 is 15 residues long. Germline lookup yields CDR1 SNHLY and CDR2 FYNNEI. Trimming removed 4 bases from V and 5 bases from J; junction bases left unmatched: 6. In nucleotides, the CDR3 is TGTGCCAGCAGTGTGGGGACTAGGTGGACCGGGGAGCTGTTTTTT. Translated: CASSVGTRWTGELFF.

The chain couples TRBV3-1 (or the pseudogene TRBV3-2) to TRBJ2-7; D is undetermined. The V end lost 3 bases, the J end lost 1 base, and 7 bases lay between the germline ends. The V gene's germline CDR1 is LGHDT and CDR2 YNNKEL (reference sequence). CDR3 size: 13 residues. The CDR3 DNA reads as TGTGCCAGCAGCCACAGGCAATCCTACGAGCAGTACTTC. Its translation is CASSHRQSYEQYF.

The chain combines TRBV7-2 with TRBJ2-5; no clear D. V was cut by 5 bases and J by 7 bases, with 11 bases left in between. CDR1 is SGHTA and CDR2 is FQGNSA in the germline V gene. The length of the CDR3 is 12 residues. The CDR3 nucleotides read TGTGCCAGCAGCCCCACCCGGGTGACCCAGTACTTC. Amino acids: CASSPTRVTQYF.

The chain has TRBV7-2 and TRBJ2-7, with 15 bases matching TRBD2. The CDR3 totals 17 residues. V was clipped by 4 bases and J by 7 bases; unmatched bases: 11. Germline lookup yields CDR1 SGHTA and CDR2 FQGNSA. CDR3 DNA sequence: TGTGCCAGCAGCTCTGGACTAGCGGGAGGGCCGGGTCGAGAGCAGTACTTC. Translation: CASSSGLAGGPGREQYF.

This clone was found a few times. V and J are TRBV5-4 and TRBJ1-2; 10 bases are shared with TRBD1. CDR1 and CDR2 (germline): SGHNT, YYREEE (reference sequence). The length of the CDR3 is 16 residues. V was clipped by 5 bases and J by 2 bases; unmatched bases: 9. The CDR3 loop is CASRSGWTGGNYGYTF. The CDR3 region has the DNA TGTGCCAGCAGATCTGGTTGGACAGGGGGAAACTATGGCTACACCTTC.

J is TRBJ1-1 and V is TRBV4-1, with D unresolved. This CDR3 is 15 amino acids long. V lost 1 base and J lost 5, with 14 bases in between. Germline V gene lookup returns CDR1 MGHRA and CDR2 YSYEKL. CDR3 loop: CASSQGPLPRTEAFF. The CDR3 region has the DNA TGCGCCAGCAGCCAAGGGCCTTTACCGAGGACTGAAGCTTTCTTT.

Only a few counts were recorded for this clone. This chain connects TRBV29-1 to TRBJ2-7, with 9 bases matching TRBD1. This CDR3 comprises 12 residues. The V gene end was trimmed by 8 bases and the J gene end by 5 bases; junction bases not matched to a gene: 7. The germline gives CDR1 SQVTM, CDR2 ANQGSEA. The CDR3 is CSTVQGANEQYF. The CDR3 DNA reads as TGCAGCACGGTACAGGGGGCGAACGAGCAGTACTTC.

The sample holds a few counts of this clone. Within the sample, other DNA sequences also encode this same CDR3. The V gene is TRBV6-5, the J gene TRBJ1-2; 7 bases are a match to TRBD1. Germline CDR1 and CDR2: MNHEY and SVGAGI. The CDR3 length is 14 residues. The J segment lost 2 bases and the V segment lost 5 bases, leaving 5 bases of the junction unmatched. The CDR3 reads CASSPDRANYGYTF. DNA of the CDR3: TGTGCCAGCAGTCCAGACAGGGCCAACTATGGCTACACCTTC.

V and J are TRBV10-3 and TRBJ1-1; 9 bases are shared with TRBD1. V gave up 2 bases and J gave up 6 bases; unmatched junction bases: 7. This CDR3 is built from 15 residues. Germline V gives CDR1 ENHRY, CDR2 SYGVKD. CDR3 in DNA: TGTGCCATCAGTGAGCCGGGACAGGGAAAGCCTGAAGCTTTCTTT. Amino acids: CAISEPGQGKPEAFF.